One TCR beta chain is described in this entry. This clone turned up a few times. Its recognized antigen is unknown. No much larger clone exists at a distance of one base, and base qualities are not known. Trimming at the junction amounts to 4 bases on V and 0 bases on J, and the germline ends lie 16 bases apart. CDR1 and CDR2 are drawn from the germline V gene (reference sequence): MNHEY, SMNVEV. The cysteine opens and the phenylalanine closes a CDR3 of 16 amino acids. This entry keeps only the CDR3 DNA: 48 bases, framed from base 1. These data originate in a study of beta chain features in type 1 diabetes (dated by TCRdb to 2016 to 2019). As for the study more broadly: Mean age, gender distribution, total cell number and subset yield were not different between patients and healthy donors. A total of about 100,000,000 sorted cells were examined across all samples, and RNA yield correlated strongly with the number of cells per subset. In the study, recently diagnosed type 1 diabetes patients and matched healthy donors were compared on the TCRB repertoires of their sorted circulating CD4+ T cell subsets. Regulatory and stem cell-like memory subsets were obtained from only 8 patients and roughly 8 healthy donors, while naive and central memory subsets were obtained from all 30 or so donors.

A single peripheral blood draw of around 120 mL on average was collected from each donor into heparinised tubes. Using a panel that included CD45RO, CCR7, CD25, CD127, CD95 and CD27, naive, central memory, regulatory and stem cell-like memory CD4+ T cells were sorted on a BD FACSAria II. Every sorted population had a purity above 98%. Right away, PBMCs were isolated by Lymphoprep density gradient centrifugation and were stained directly, with no culture step. To minimize batch effects, samples were stained and sorted in pairs, one healthy donor with one patient per experiment. The High Capacity cDNA Reverse Transcription Kit was used to reverse transcribe all of the isolated RNA, meaning that expressed TCRB transcripts were what got sequenced. Deep immunoSEQ sequencing was applied to naive, central memory and regulatory T cell samples, giving an average of about 3.7 million total reads per sample. After sorted cells were lysed in RLT buffer, RNA was extracted with DNase-treated RNeasy Micro or Mini kits, with the choice depending on cell number. Each cell subset was processed on its own to prevent cross-contamination, while patient and healthy donor samples were processed together. Using the immunoSEQ multiplex PCR, TCRB sequences were amplified from cDNA into 87-bp fragments spanning the CDR3 region. Sequencing of the amplicons was done on the Illumina HiSeq platform. Under the source paper's analysis protocol: Synthetic template baselines were used to correct PCR bias computationally, reads within Hamming distance 2 were collapsed, and singletons that could not be merged were discarded. Reads were aligned against IMGT so that V, D and J genes, CDR3 length and insertions or deletions at six rearrangement sites could be assigned. Within each subset, clonotype counts were normalized to sorted cell number, after which true diversity and Gini coefficients were computed with the tcR R package. The overlap coefficient, calculated on TCRB nucleotide sequences, was used to measure repertoire sharing. Out-of-frame TCRB sequences from naive cells were analyzed to stand in for the pre-selection repertoire. Here the immuneACCESS table is served through TCRdb, limited to in-frame sequences with V and J called. Missing clones are a known gap in these copies; in checked studies unresolved V genes cover under half, and the rest lacks a known reason. V and J calls plus clone size are reproduced from that table; the DNA served to infer D and trimming. The sample records roughly 310,000 clones, 9.5% to 12% of which are singletons. The leading ten clones occupy 0.015% of the sample.

The research as a whole found: Because cDNA was sequenced instead of genomic DNA, highly expressing activated cells could be over-represented, though the groups showed no difference in activation or CD3 levels. Only small numbers of individuals were included in the HLA sub-analyses, which left unresolved whether HLA type had any influence on TCRB rearrangement. Type 1 diabetes patients showed a moderate but significant shortening of TCRB CDR3 length in all four CD4+ subsets. Fewer insertions and more nucleotide deletions at VDJ recombination sites were observed in patients with type 1 diabetes, implying thymic rearrangement abnormalities. PCR might favor shorter templates, but patient and control samples were amplified and corrected together, so any skew would affect both groups equally. The naive, central memory and regulatory TCRB repertoires appeared to resemble one another more closely among patients than among healthy donors.

This TCR was sampled from a woman aged 30 to 39 in good health. The sample was naive CD4+ T cells from blood. The cell subset or site label, as the study defines it: true naive CD4+ T cells. The chain was built from TRBV27 and TRBJ2-7; matching of 5 bases hints at TRBD1 as the D gene. The nucleotides read TGTGCCAGCAGTTCCAGGGCCCCATCATTCTCCTACGAGCAGTACTTC. The resulting protein is CASSSRAPSFSYEQYF.